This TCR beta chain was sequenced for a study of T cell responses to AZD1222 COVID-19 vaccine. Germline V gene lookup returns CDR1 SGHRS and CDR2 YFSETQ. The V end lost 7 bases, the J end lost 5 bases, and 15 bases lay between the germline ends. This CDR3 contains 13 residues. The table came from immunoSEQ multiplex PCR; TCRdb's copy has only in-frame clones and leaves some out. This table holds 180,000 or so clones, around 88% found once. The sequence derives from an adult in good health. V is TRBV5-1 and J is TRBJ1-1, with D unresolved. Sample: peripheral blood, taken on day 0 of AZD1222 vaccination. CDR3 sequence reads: CASFTESGTEAFF. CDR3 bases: TGCGCCAGCTTTACAGAGTCGGGGACTGAAGCTTTCTTT. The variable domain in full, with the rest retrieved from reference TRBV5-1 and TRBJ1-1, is KAGVTQTPRYLIKTRGQQVTLSCSPISGHRSVSWYQQTPGQGLQFLFEYFSETQRNKGNFPGRFSGRQFSNSRSEMNVSTLELGDSALYLCASFTESGTEAFFGQGTRLTVV.